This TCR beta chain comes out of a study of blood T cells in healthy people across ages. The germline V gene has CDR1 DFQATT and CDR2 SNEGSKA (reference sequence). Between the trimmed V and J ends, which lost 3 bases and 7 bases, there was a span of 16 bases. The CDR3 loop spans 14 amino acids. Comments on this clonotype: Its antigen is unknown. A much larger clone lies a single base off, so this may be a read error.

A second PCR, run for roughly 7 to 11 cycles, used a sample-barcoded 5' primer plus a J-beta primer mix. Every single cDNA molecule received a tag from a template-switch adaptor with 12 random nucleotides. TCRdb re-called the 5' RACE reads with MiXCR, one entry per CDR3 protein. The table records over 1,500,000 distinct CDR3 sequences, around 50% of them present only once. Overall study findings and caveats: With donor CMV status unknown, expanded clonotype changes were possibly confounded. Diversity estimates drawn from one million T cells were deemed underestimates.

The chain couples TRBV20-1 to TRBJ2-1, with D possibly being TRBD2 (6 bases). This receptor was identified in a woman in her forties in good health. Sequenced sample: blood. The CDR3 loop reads CSASRGEAGNEQFF. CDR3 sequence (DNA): TGCAGTGCTAGCCGCGGGGAGGCCGGGAATGAGCAGTTCTTC.